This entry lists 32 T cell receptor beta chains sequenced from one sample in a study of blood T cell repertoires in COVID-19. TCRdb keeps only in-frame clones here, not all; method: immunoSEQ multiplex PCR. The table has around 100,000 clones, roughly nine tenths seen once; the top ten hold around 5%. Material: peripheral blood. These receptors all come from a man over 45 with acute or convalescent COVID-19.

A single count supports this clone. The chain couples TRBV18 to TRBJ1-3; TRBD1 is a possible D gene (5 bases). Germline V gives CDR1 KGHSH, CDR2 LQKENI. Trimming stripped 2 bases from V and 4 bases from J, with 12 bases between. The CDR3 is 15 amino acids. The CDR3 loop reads CASSPIREGGNTIYF. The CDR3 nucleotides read TGTGCCAGCTCACCAATCAGGGAAGGAGGAAACACCATATATTTT.

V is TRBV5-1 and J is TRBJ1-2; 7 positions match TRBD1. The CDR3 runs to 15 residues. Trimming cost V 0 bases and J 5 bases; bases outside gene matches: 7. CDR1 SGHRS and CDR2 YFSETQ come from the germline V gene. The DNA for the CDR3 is TGCGCCAGCAGCTTGGAGGGGACAGCTCTTTATGGCTACACCTTC. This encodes CASSLEGTALYGYTF.

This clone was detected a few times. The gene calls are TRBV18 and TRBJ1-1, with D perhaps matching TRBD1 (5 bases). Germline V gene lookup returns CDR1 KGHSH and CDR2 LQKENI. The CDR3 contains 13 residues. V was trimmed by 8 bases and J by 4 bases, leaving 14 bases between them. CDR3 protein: CASAAGRGTEAFF. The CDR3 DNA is TGTGCCAGCGCAGCAGGAAGGGGCACTGAAGCTTTCTTT.

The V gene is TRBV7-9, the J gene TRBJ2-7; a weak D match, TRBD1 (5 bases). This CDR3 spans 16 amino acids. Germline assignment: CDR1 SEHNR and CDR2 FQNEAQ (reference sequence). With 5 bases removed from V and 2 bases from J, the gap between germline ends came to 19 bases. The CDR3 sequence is CASSPQRGSYPYEQYF. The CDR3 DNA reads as TGTGCCAGCAGCCCCCAAAGGGGCAGCTACCCCTACGAGCAGTACTTC.

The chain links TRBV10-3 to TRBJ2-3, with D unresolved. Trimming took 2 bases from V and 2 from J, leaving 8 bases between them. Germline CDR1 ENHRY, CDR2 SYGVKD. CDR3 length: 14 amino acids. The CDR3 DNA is TGTGCCATCAGTGAGAAGCAATACACAGATACGCAGTATTTT. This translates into CAISEKQYTDTQYF.

Here the CDR3 reads CATSARDRVSDTQYF. The DNA for the CDR3 is TGTGCCACCAGTGCGCGGGACAGGGTTTCAGATACGCAGTATTTT. The chain carries TRBV24-1 and TRBJ2-3, with 9 positions matching TRBD1. This CDR3 is built from 15 residues. Per the germline V gene, CDR1 is KGHDR and CDR2 is SFDVKD. Trimming removed 5 bases from V and 4 bases from J; junction bases left unmatched: 6.

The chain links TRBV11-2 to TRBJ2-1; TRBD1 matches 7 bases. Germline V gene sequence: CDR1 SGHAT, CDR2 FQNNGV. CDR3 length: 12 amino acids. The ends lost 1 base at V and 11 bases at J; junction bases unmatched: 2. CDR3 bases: TGTGCCAGCAGCTTAGTGACAGGGAAGCAGTTCTTC. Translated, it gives CASSLVTGKQFF.

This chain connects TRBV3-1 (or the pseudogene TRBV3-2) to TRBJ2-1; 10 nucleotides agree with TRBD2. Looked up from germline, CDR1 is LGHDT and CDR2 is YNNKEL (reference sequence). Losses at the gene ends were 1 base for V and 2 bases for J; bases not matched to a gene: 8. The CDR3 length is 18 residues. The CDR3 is CASSQVSGRIIPYNEQFF. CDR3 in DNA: TGTGCCAGCAGCCAAGTTAGCGGGAGGATCATCCCCTACAATGAGCAGTTCTTC.

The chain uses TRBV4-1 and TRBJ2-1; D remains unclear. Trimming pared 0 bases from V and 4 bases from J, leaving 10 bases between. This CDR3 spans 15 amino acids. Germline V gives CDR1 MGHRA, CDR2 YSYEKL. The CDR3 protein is CASSQDLGPYNEQFF. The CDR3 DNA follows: TGCGCCAGCAGCCAAGATCTTGGGCCATACAATGAGCAGTTCTTC.

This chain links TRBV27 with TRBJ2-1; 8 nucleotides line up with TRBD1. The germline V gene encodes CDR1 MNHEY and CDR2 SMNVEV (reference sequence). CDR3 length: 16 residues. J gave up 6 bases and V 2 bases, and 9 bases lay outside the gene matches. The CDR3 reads CASSLLSGTGLNEQFF. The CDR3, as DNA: TGTGCCAGCAGTTTACTCTCCGGGACAGGACTCAATGAGCAGTTCTTC.

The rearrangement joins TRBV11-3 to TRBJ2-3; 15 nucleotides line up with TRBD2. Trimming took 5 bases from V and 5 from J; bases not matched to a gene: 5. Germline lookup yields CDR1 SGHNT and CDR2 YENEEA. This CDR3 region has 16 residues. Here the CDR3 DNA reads TGTGCCAGCAGCACACGGACTAGCGGGAGGGTAGATACGCAGTATTTT. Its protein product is CASSTRTSGRVDTQYF.

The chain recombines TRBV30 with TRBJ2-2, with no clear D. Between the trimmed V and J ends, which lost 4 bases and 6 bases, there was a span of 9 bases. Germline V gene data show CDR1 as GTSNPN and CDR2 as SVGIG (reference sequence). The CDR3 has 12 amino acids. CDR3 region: CAWTPGAGELFF. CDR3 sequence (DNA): TGTGCCTGGACCCCCGGAGCCGGGGAGCTGTTTTTT.

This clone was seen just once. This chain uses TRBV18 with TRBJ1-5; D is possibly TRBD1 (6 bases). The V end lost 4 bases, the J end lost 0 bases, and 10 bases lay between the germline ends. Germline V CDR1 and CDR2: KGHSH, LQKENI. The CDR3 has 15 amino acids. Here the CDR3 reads CASSLDSYSNQPQHF. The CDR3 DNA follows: TGTGCCAGCTCACTGGACAGCTATAGCAATCAGCCCCAGCATTTT.

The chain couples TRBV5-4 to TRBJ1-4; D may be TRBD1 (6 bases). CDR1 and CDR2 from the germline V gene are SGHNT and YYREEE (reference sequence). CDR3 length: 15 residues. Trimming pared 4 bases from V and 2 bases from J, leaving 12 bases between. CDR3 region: CASSPTGSTNEKLFF. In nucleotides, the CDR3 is TGTGCCAGCAGCCCGACAGGATCCACTAATGAAAAACTGTTTTTT.

The CDR3 DNA follows: TGTGCCAGTAGTATTAGCGGGAGGGCCAGGGGCTCCAATGAGCAGTTCTTC. Its protein product is CASSISGRARGSNEQFF. The chain links TRBV19 to TRBJ2-1; 11 positions match TRBD2. J lost 6 bases, V lost 3 bases, and 10 bases had no gene match. CDR3 length: 17 residues. Germline CDR1 reads LNHDA; CDR2 reads SQIVND (reference sequence).

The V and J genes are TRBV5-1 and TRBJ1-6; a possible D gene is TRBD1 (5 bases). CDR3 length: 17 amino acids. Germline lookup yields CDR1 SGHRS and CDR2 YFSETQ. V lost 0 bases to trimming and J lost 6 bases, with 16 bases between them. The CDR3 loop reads CASSLVPLTDLNSPLHF. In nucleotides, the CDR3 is TGCGCCAGCAGCTTGGTACCCTTGACAGATCTTAATTCACCCCTCCACTTT.

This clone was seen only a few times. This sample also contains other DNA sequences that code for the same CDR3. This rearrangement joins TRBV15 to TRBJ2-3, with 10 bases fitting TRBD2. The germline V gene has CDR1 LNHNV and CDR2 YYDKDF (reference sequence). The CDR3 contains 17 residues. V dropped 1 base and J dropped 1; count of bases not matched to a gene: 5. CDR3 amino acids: CATSRGELAGGTDTQYF. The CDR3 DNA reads TGTGCCACCAGCAGAGGCGAGCTAGCGGGAGGCACAGATACGCAGTATTTT.

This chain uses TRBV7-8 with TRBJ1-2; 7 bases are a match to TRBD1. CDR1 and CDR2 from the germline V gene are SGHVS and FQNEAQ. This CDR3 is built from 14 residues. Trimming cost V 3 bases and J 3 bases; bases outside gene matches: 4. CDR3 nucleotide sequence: TGTGCCAGCAGCTTCCTCGACAGGGACTATGGCTACACCTTC. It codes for CASSFLDRDYGYTF.

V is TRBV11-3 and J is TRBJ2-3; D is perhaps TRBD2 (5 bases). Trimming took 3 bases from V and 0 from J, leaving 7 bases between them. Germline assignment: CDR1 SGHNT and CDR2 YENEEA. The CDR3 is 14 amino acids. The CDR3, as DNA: TGTGCCAGCAGCTTGACTACTAGCACAGATACGCAGTATTTT. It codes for CASSLTTSTDTQYF.

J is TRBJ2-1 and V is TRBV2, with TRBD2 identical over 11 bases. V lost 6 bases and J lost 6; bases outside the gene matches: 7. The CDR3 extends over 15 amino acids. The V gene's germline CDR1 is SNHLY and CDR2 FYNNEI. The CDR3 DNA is TGTGCCAGCAGGATGGGACTAGCGGCTGTCAATGAGCAGTTCTTC. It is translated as CASRMGLAAVNEQFF.

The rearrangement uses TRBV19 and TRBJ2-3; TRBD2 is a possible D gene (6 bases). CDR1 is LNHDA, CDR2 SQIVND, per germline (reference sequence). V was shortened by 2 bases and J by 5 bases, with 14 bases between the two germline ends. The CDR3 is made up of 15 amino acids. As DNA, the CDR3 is TGTGCCAGTAGTATAAGGTCGGGAGCTGGAGATACGCAGTATTTT. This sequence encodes CASSIRSGAGDTQYF.

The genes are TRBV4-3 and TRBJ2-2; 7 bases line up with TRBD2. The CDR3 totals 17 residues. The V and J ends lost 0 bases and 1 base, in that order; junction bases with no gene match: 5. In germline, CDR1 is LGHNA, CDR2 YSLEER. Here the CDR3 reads CASSQDPSGVNTGELFF. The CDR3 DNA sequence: TGCGCCAGCAGCCAAGATCCCAGCGGGGTGAACACCGGGGAGCTGTTTTTT.

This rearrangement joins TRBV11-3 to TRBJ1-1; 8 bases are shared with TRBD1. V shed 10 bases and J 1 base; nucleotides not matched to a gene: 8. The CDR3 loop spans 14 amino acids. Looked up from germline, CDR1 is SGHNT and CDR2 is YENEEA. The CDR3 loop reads CATQGGQGNTEAFF. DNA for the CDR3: TGTGCCACACAGGGGGGTCAAGGGAACACTGAAGCTTTCTTT.

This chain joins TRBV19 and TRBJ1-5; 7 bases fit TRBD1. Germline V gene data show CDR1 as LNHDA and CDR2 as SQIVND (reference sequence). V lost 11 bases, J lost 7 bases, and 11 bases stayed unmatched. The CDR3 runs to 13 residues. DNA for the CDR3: TGTGCCGTAAGGGGGCAGGGCGACCAGCCCCAGCATTTT. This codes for CAVRGQGDQPQHF.

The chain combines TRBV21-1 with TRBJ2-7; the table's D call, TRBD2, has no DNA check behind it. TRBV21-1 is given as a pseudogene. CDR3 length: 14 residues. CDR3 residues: CASSPKEETYEQYF. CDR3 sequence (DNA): TGTGCCAGCAGCCCCAAGGAGGAAACCTACGAGCAGTACTTC.

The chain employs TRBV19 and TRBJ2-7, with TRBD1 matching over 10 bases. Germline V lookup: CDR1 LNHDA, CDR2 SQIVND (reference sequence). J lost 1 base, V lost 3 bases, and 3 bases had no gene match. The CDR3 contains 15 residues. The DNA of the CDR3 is TGTGCCAGTAGTATGGGACAGGGGCTATCCTACGAGCAGTACTTC. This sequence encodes CASSMGQGLSYEQYF.

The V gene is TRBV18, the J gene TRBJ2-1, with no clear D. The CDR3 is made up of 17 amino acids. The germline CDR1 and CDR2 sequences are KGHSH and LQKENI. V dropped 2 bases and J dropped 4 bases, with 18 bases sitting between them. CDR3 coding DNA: TGTGCCAGCTCACCAATTCGGTCGGCGGCGTTGTACAATGAGCAGTTCTTC. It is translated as CASSPIRSAALYNEQFF.

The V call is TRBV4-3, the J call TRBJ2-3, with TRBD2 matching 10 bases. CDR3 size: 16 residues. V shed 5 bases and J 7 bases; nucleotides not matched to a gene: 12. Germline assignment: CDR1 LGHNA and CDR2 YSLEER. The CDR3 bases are TGCGCCAGCAGCGAACTAGCGGGGACCGATACGAATACGCAGTATTTT. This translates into CASSELAGTDTNTQYF.

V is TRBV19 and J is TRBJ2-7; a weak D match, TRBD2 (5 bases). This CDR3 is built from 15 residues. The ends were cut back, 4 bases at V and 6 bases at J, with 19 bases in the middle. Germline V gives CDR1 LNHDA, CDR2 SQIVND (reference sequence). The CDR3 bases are TGTGCCAGTAGTACAGAATACCCAGCCCGGGGCGAGCAGTACTTC. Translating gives CASSTEYPARGEQYF.

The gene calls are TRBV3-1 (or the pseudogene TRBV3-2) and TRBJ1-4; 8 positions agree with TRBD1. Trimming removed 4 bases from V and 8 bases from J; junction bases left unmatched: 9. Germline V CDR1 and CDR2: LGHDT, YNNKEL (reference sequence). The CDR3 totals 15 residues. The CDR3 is CASSPTDRVGEKLFF. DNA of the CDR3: TGTGCCAGCAGCCCAACGGACAGGGTGGGGGAAAAACTGTTTTTT.

CDR3 sequence (DNA): TGCGCCAGCAGCCCCTTGGGGGAGGGCGGCTACACCTTC. It codes for CASSPLGEGGYTF. The chain combines TRBV5-1 with TRBJ1-2; a weak D match, TRBD1 (5 bases). The V gene lost 4 bases and the J gene lost 8 bases, with 15 bases spanning the gap. The CDR3 runs 13 residues. Per the germline V gene, CDR1 is SGHRS and CDR2 is YFSETQ.

CDR3 residues: CASTGRSQEKLFF. In nucleotides, the CDR3 is TGTGCCAGCACCGGGAGGTCCCAGGAAAAACTGTTTTTT. The chain carries TRBV6-5 and TRBJ1-4; D is uncertain. The CDR3 is made up of 13 amino acids. V lost 7 bases and J lost 8, with 14 bases in between. CDR1 MNHEY and CDR2 SVGAGI come from the germline V gene.